The 22 T cell receptor beta chains in this list originate from one sample, sequenced in a study of T cells in Graves' hyperthyroidism and ophthalmopathy. RNA transcripts served as the template for amplifying TCR beta CDR3 regions. When the TCR CDR3 underwent first-round RT-PCR, the HTBI primer set was used. One entry per CDR3 protein results from TCRdb running MiXCR on the multiplex PCR reads. The data contain 700,000 or so distinct CDR3 sequences, about 14% of them singletons. Sequencing used blood. These TCRs come from a woman in her 50s with Graves' ophthalmopathy.

Ten or more counts support this clonotype. This chain uses TRBV4-1 with TRBJ2-7; D gene unclear. With 1 base removed from V and 0 bases from J, the gap between germline ends came to 10 bases. In germline, CDR1 is MGHRA, CDR2 YSYEKL. This CDR3 spans 15 amino acids. CDR3 loop: CASSQALPSSYEQYF. CDR3 sequence (DNA): TGCGCCAGCAGCCAAGCCCTCCCTAGCTCCTACGAGCAGTACTTC.

The chain uses TRBV7-9 and TRBJ1-6; 7 bases match TRBD1. The CDR3 loop spans 18 amino acids. With 5 bases clipped from V and 10 bases from J, the junction kept 20 bases outside the gene matches. CDR1 is SEHNR and CDR2 is FQNEAQ in the germline V gene (reference sequence). The CDR3 is CASSIEGGGGKLGSPLHF. The DNA for the CDR3 is TGTGCCAGCAGCATCGAAGGCGGAGGGGGCAAGTTGGGCTCACCCCTCCACTTT. The full variable domain, completed using reference TRBV7-9 and TRBJ1-6, is DTGVSQNPRHKITKRGQNVTFRCDPISEHNRLYWYRQTLGQGPEFLTYFQNEAQLEKSRLLSDRFSAERPKGSFSTLEIQRTEQGDSAMYLCASSIEGGGGKLGSPLHFGNGTRLTVT.

The chain recombines TRBV7-3 with TRBJ2-3; 14 nucleotides align to TRBD2. CDR1 and CDR2 from the germline V gene are SGHTA and FQGTGA. The CDR3 loop spans 16 amino acids. The V segment lost 6 bases and the J segment 4 bases; nucleotides outside the gene matches: 6. The CDR3 sequence: CASRLGTSGSSDTQYF. DNA for the CDR3: TGTGCCAGCAGGTTGGGGACTAGCGGGAGTTCAGATACGCAGTATTTT. Complete variable domain (other parts from reference TRBV7-3 and TRBJ2-3): GAGVSQTPSNKVTEKGKYVELRCDPISGHTALYWYRQSLGQGPEFLIYFQGTGAADDSGLPNDRFFAVRPEGSVSTLKIQRTERGDSAVYLCASRLGTSGSSDTQYFGPGTRLTVL.

The chain links TRBV24-1 to TRBJ2-3; 9 bases align to TRBD1. CDR1 and CDR2 (germline): KGHDR, SFDVKD. The CDR3 has 17 residues. V was pared by 3 bases and J by 2 bases, with 8 bases of the junction left unmatched. The CDR3 protein is CATSDLGQGRHTDTQYF. Here the CDR3 DNA reads TGTGCCACCAGTGATCTGGGACAGGGCCGACACACAGATACGCAGTATTTT.

This clonotype was counted many times. V gene TRBV28 combines with J gene TRBJ1-2; 7 bases align to TRBD1. V gave up 2 bases and J gave up 6 bases; unmatched junction bases: 3. The CDR3 sequence is 13 residues long. CDR1 and CDR2 (germline): MDHEN, SYDVKM. CDR3: CASSLDRDHGYTF. The CDR3 DNA sequence: TGTGCCAGCAGTTTAGACAGGGATCATGGCTACACCTTC.

This clonotype appeared a few times. The chain joins TRBV5-1 to TRBJ2-7; D is uncertain. The CDR3 loop spans 14 amino acids. Germline CDR1 and CDR2: SGHRS and YFSETQ. Trimming removed 0 bases from V and 5 bases from J, with 12 bases in between. CDR3 sequence: CASSLEWQRNEQYF. The CDR3 DNA sequence: TGCGCCAGCAGCTTGGAGTGGCAGAGGAACGAGCAGTACTTC.

V and J are TRBV6-2 or TRBV6-3 and TRBJ2-7, with 14 bases matching TRBD2. The CDR3 consists of 23 residues. J was trimmed by 3 bases and V by 2 bases; bases with no gene match: 24. The germline gives CDR1 MNHEY, CDR2 SVGEGT. The CDR3 DNA reads as TGTGCCAGCAGTTACCCACTAGACAGGAGGGGGACTAGCGGGAGTAGATTGGACTACGAGCAGTACTTC. Translation: CASSYPLDRRGTSGSRLDYEQYF.

The rearrangement uses TRBV5-1 and TRBJ2-1, with TRBD2 matching over 12 bases. The CDR3 is made up of 17 amino acids. Germline CDR1 reads SGHRS; CDR2 reads YFSETQ. V shed 3 bases and J 6 bases; nucleotides not matched to a gene: 10. The CDR3 region has the DNA TGCGCCAGCAGCTCTAGCGGGAGGGCCGGGGCCCCCAATGAGCAGTTCTTC. Translating gives CASSSSGRAGAPNEQFF.

In this sample, this clonotype turned up many times. J is TRBJ2-7 and V is TRBV5-8; D gene unclear. This CDR3 is 11 amino acids long. In germline, CDR1 is SGHTS, CDR2 YDEGEE. The V end lost 4 bases, the J end lost 7 bases, and 9 bases lay between the germline ends. CDR3 region: CASSRLEEQYF. The CDR3 coding sequence is TGTGCCAGCAGCCGCTTGGAGGAGCAGTACTTC.

This clonotype showed up many times. The rearrangement links TRBV5-4 to TRBJ2-5; 8 bases fit TRBD2. Trimming took 7 bases from V and 2 from J; bases not matched to a gene: 13. Looked up from germline, CDR1 is SGHNT and CDR2 is YYREEE (reference sequence). This CDR3 contains 16 residues. The CDR3 bases are TGTGCCAGCGGCCCCTTTAGCGGGGTGGGGCAAGAGACCCAGTACTTC. As protein: CASGPFSGVGQETQYF.

In its sample, this clonotype was seen many times. This chain uses TRBV20-1 with TRBJ2-1, with D perhaps matching TRBD2 (5 bases). The CDR3 spans 14 residues. V lost 5 bases and J 6 bases, leaving 17 bases between the germline ends. Germline V gene lookup returns CDR1 DFQATT and CDR2 SNEGSKA (reference sequence). The CDR3 region has the DNA TGCAGTGCTGAACCACTAGTTTTTGGCAATGAGCAGTTCTTC. This gives the protein CSAEPLVFGNEQFF.

The J gene is TRBJ2-7, the V gene TRBV20-1; D is possibly TRBD1 (6 bases). Germline V lookup: CDR1 DFQATT, CDR2 SNEGSKA (reference sequence). V was trimmed by 6 bases and J by 0 bases, leaving 12 bases between them. This CDR3 is 13 amino acids long. As DNA, the CDR3 is TGCAGTGCCCCGACAGGCTACTCCTACGAGCAGTACTTC. Amino acids: CSAPTGYSYEQYF.

This clonotype was seen ten or more times. The germline gene is not matched at one end of the junction; a read error may be the cause. The chain employs TRBV24-1 and TRBJ2-5, with D possibly matching TRBD2 (6 bases). There are 13 residues in the CDR3. CDR1 is KGHDR and CDR2 is SFDVKD in the germline V gene. In DNA form, the CDR3 reads TGTGCCACCAGTGAGTTTCCGGGAGAGGCCCAGTACTTC. Translating gives CATSEFPGEAQYF.

This clonotype was seen repeatedly, ten times or more. In DNA, the CDR3 is TGTGCCAGCAGTCCCAGGGACAGGGCGAACAATGAGCAGTTCTTC. Amino acids: CASSPRDRANNEQFF. This sequence joins TRBV6-2 or TRBV6-3 and TRBJ2-1, with 9 bases lining up with TRBD1. Germline CDR1 MNHEY, CDR2 SVGEGT. V dropped 5 bases and J dropped 5; count of bases not matched to a gene: 7. The CDR3 contains 15 residues.

The rearrangement uses TRBV20-1 and TRBJ1-1; 8 nucleotides match TRBD1. The CDR3 runs to 12 residues. Germline-derived CDR1 and CDR2 are DFQATT and SNEGSKA (reference sequence). Trimming cost V 6 bases and J 4 bases; bases outside gene matches: 4. CDR3 nucleotide sequence: TGCAGTGCCATTGACAGGGGCACTGAAGCTTTCTTT. The encoded protein is CSAIDRGTEAFF.

This clonotype was counted many times. This rearrangement joins TRBV11-2 to TRBJ2-4; the match to TRBD1 covers 7 bases. Germline V gives CDR1 SGHAT, CDR2 FQNNGV. V was pared by 0 bases and J by 8 bases, with 4 bases of the junction left unmatched. The CDR3 is 14 amino acids. CDR3 amino acids: CASSLEQGLYIQYF. CDR3 DNA: TGTGCCAGCAGCTTAGAACAGGGGTTGTACATTCAGTACTTC.

This chain connects TRBV2 to TRBJ1-5, with D perhaps matching TRBD1 (5 bases). This CDR3 spans 12 amino acids. Per germline, CDR1 SNHLY and CDR2 FYNNEI. Trimming removed 7 bases from V and 5 bases from J, with 9 bases in between. CDR3 sequence (DNA): TGTGCCAGCAATTTAGGGGATCAGCCCCAGCATTTT. Its protein product is CASNLGDQPQHF.

V gene TRBV4-1 combines with J gene TRBJ2-5, with 7 bases that match TRBD2. CDR1 and CDR2 from the germline V gene are MGHRA and YSYEKL. Trimming removed 0 bases from V and 5 bases from J; junction bases left unmatched: 6. CDR3 length equals 15 residues. CDR3 nucleotide sequence: TGCGCCAGCAGCCAAGATGGCGGGAGATGGGAGACCCAGTACTTC. It codes for CASSQDGGRWETQYF.

This sequence joins TRBV7-6 and TRBJ2-1; 7 bases are a match to TRBD2. The CDR3 contains 15 residues. Germline CDR1 is SGHVS and CDR2 is FNYEAQ. For the CDR3, the DNA is TGTGCAAGCGAGGTCGGGAGGAGCTCCTACAATGAGCAGTTCTTC. It specifies CASEVGRSSYNEQFF.

This clonotype was detected a few times. V usage is TRBV15 and J usage is TRBJ2-2; 8 bases are a match to TRBD1. V gave up 6 bases and J gave up 4 bases; unmatched junction bases: 7. The germline V gene encodes CDR1 LNHNV and CDR2 YYDKDF (reference sequence). The CDR3 covers 15 residues. Here the CDR3 DNA reads TGTGCCACCAGGCCCCAGGGGGCACTCACCGGGGAGCTGTTTTTT. Translated: CATRPQGALTGELFF. Combining the CDR3 with reference TRBV15 and TRBJ2-2 gives the whole variable domain DAMVIQNPRYQVTQFGKPVTLSCSQTLNHNVMYWYQQKSSQAPKLLFHYYDKDFNNEADTPDNFQSRRPNTSFCFLDIRSPGLGDTAMYLCATRPQGALTGELFFGEGSRLTVL.

There are many counts of this clonotype. The CDR3 DNA is TGTGCCAGCAGGCCCTGGGGGCGGCCTAATGAAAAACTGTTTTTT. This encodes CASRPWGRPNEKLFF. The chain carries TRBV7-9 and TRBJ1-4; tentatively, D is TRBD1 (6 bases). The germline V gene has CDR1 SEHNR and CDR2 FQNEAQ (reference sequence). The CDR3 has 15 amino acids. V was shortened by 6 bases and J by 3 bases, with 14 bases between the two germline ends. Complete variable domain (other parts from reference TRBV7-9 and TRBJ1-4): DTGVSQNPRHKITKRGQNVTFRCDPISEHNRLYWYRQTLGQGPEFLTYFQNEAQLEKSRLLSDRFSAERPKGSFSTLEIQRTEQGDSAMYLCASRPWGRPNEKLFFGSGTQLSVL.

Ten or more counts support this clonotype. This chain links TRBV29-1 with TRBJ2-1; D might be TRBD1 or TRBD2, each matching 6 bases. The CDR3 consists of 13 residues. The germline gives CDR1 SQVTM, CDR2 ANQGSEA. Between the trimmed V and J ends, which lost 6 bases and 4 bases, there was a span of 13 bases. The CDR3 loop is CSVGGTLYNEQFF. Written as DNA, the CDR3 is TGCAGCGTAGGGGGGACCCTATACAATGAGCAGTTCTTC.